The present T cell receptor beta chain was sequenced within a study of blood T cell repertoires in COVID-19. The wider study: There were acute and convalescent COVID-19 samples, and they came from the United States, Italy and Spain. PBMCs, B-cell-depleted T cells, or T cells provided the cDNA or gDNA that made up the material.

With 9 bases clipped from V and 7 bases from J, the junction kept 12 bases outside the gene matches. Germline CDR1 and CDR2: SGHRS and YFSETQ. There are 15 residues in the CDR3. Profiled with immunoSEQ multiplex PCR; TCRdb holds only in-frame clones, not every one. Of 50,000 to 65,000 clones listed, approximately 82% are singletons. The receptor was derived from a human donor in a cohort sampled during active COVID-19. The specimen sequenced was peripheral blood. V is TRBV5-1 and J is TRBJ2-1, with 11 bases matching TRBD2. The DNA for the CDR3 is TGCGCCACTTCAACTAGCGGGAGTTCAGAAAATGAGCAGTTCTTC. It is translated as CATSTSGSSENEQFF.